This TCR beta chain was found in a study of PD-L1 blockade in urothelial cancer. Study details: Men with urothelial cancer arising in the bladder made up about 90% of the roughly 29 patients.

Only in-frame clones appear in the TCRdb table, and some are missing; sequencing was by immunoSEQ multiplex PCR. The top ten hold roughly 10% of the sample, which has around 62,000 clones, about 90% seen once. Documented time point: peripheral blood 6 weeks after treatment start. Locally advanced or metastatic urothelial carcinoma affected the patients. Germline V gene lookup returns CDR1 MNHNS and CDR2 SASEGT. V was shortened by 11 bases and J by 6 bases, with 14 bases between the two germline ends. The CDR3 loop spans 13 amino acids. The origin of this receptor is a man in his sixties with urothelial cancer. The chain combines TRBV6-1 with TRBJ1-6; no clear D. Sequencing was performed on PBMCs, taken around atezolizumab (anti-PD-L1) treatment. The CDR3 spells CAGTPGSNSPLHF. CDR3 DNA sequence: TGTGCCGGAACTCCGGGGTCTAATTCACCCCTCCACTTT.